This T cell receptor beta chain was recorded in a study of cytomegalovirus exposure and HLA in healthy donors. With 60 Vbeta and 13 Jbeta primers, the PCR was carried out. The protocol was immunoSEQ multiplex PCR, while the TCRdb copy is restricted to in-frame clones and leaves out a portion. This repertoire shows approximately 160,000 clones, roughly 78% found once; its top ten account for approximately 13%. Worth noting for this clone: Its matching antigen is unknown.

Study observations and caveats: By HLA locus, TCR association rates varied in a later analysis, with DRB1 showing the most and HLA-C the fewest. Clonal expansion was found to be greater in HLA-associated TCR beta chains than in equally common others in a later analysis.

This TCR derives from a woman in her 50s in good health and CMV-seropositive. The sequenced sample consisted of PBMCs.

The CDR3 sequence: CASSVDASGGTYEQYF. In DNA form, the CDR3 reads TGTGCCAGCAGCGTAGACGCTAGCGGGGGGACCTACGAGCAGTACTTC. The chain combines TRBV9 with TRBJ2-7; TRBD2 aligns across 11 bases. The V gene's germline CDR1 is SGDLS and CDR2 YYNGEE. The CDR3 spans 16 residues. Trimming took 0 bases from V and 2 from J; bases not matched to a gene: 4.